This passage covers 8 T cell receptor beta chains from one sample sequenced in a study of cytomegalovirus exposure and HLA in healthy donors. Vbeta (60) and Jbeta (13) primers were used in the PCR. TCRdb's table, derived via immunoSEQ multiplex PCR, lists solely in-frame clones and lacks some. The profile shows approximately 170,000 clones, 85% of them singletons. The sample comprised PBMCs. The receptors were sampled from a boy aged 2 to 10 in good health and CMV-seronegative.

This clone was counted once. The CDR3: CASSLKGGTSSYEQFF. Written as DNA, the CDR3 is TGTGCCAGCAGCTTAAAGGGGGGGACATCCAGCTATGAGCAGTTCTTC. The chain links TRBV7-3 to TRBJ2-1; maybe TRBD2 (7 bases). V lost 1 base, J lost 8 bases, and 18 bases lay in between. The CDR3 contains 16 residues. Germline lookup yields CDR1 SGHTA and CDR2 FQGTGA.

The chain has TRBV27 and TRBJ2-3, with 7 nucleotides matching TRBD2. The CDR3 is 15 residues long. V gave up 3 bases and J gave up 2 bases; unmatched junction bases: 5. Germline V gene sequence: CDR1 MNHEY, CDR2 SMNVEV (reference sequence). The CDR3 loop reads CASSFGGGVTDTQYF. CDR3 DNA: TGTGCCAGCAGTTTTGGTGGGGGGGTCACAGATACGCAGTATTTT.

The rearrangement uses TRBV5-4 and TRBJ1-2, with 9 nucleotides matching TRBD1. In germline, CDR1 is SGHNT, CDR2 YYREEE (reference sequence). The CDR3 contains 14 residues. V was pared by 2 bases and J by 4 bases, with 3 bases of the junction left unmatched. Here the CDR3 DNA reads TGTGCCAGCAGCTTCGACAGGGGGGGCTATGGCTACACCTTC. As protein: CASSFDRGGYGYTF.

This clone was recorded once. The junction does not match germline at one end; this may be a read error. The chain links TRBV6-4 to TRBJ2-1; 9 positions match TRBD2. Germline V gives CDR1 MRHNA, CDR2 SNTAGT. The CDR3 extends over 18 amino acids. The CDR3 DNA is TGTGTCAGCAGTCCCAACGGGGCTAGCGGGAAGGGGTGGAATGAGCAGTTCTTC. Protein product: CVSSPNGASGKGWNEQFF.

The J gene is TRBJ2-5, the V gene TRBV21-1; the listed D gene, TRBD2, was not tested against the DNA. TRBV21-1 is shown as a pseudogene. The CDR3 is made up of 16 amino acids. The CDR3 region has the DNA TGTGCCAGCAGGAAAGTACGGGCCCGGGCGGGAGAGACCCAGTACTTC. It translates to CASRKVRARAGETQYF.

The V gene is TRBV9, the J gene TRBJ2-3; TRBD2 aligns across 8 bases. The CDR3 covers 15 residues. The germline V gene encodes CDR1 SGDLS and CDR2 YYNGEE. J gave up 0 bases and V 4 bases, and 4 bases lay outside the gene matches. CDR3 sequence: CASSTLAVSTDTQYF. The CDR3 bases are TGTGCCAGCAGCACACTAGCGGTGAGCACAGATACGCAGTATTTT.

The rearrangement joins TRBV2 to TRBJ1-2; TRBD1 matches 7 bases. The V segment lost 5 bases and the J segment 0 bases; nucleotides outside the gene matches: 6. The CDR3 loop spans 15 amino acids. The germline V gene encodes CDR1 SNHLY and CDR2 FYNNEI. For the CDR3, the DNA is TGTGCCAGCAGTCTCAAACAGGGGACTAACTATGGCTACACCTTC. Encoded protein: CASSLKQGTNYGYTF.

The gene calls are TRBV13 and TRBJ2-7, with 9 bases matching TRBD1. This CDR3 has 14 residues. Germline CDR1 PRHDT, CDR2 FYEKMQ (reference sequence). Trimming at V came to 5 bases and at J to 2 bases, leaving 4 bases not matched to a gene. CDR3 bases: TGTGCCAGCAGCGTCGACAGGGGGACCTACGAGCAGTACTTC. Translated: CASSVDRGTYEQYF.